These 5 T cell receptor beta chains originate from one sample sequenced in a study of neoadjuvant nivolumab and ipilimumab in lung cancer. The repertoire was sequenced with immunoSEQ multiplex PCR; TCRdb's copy has only in-frame clones and lacks some. The data show about 4,700 clones, 60% to 85% seen once. The input for sequencing was normal lung tissue adjacent to the tumor, taken after neoadjuvant nivolumab, alone or with ipilimumab, at or shortly before surgery. These receptors originate from an adult with non-small cell lung cancer. Some clones in this sample may be carry-over from other donors' samples.

The J gene is TRBJ1-1, the V gene TRBV29-1; D unclear. V shed 4 bases and J shed 4 bases, with 10 bases lying between them. Germline CDR1 and CDR2: SQVTM and ANQGSEA. The CDR3 extends over 12 amino acids. As DNA, the CDR3 is TGCAGCGTTGTGCGAGGCTCCACTGAAGCTTTCTTT. This encodes CSVVRGSTEAFF.

The chain joins TRBV6-4 to TRBJ2-1; D ambiguous. The CDR3 is made up of 14 amino acids. Germline lookup yields CDR1 MRHNA and CDR2 SNTAGT. The V end was cut by 2 bases, the J end by 4 bases, with 9 bases between. The CDR3 DNA is TGTGCCAGCAGTGACCCCGACGGATACAATGAGCAGTTCTTC. Protein product: CASSDPDGYNEQFF.

This chain joins TRBV7-3 and TRBJ2-1; no clear D. Trimming pared 3 bases from V and 7 bases from J, leaving 7 bases between. Germline lookup yields CDR1 SGHTA and CDR2 FQGTGA. This CDR3 contains 12 residues. The chain's CDR3 is CASSFGENEQFF. Here the CDR3 DNA reads TGTGCCAGCAGCTTTGGGGAAAATGAGCAGTTCTTC.

This chain uses TRBV19 with TRBJ2-1; D call uncertain. CDR1 is LNHDA, CDR2 SQIVND, per germline (reference sequence). V dropped 6 bases and J dropped 0 bases, with 9 bases sitting between them. This CDR3 comprises 14 residues. The CDR3 spells CASSGSFSYNEQFF. Here the CDR3 DNA reads TGTGCCAGTAGCGGGTCCTTCTCCTACAATGAGCAGTTCTTC.

This sequence joins TRBV5-1 and TRBJ1-4, with D unclear. The CDR3 extends over 15 amino acids. In germline, CDR1 is SGHRS, CDR2 YFSETQ. V shed 1 base and J shed 7 bases, with 14 bases lying between them. The CDR3 loop is CASSLNYIGTEKLFF. The CDR3 nucleotides are TGCGCCAGCAGCTTGAACTATATCGGTACTGAAAAACTGTTTTTT.